A single sample gave rise to the 12 T cell receptor beta chains below, sequenced in a study of blood T cells in healthy people across ages. For the second PCR, which ran for roughly 6 to 12 cycles, a sample-barcoded 5' primer and a J-beta primer mix were used. MiXCR, applied by TCRdb to the 5' RACE reads, yields one record per CDR3 protein. The profile shows under 1,100,000 distinct CDR3 sequences, under 30% of them singletons. The same specimen was also included in a second study, on T cells of mothers and their children.

The sequenced sample was blood. The receptor source for this set is a girl aged 2-15 years in good health.

The sample holds a few counts of this clonotype. The genes are TRBV11-2 and TRBJ1-2; possible D gene TRBD1, 5 bases. CDR1 and CDR2 from the germline V gene are SGHAT and FQNNGV. There are 15 residues in the CDR3. V lost 0 bases, J lost 5 bases, and 13 bases lay in between. The CDR3 DNA reads TGTGCCAGCAGCTTAGATGTGGGGCTCGGGTATGGCTACACCTTC. It yields the protein CASSLDVGLGYGYTF.

The table lists this clonotype with a few counts. The V and J genes are TRBV6-2 or TRBV6-3 and TRBJ1-2, with D possibly matching TRBD1 (5 bases). The V gene lost 6 bases and the J gene lost 4 bases, with 15 bases spanning the gap. The CDR3 loop spans 14 amino acids. Germline assignment: CDR1 MNHEY and CDR2 SVGEGT. CDR3 bases: TGTGCCAGCAGCAAGGACACCGGAGGCTATGGCTACACCTTC. Amino acid sequence: CASSKDTGGYGYTF.

The J gene is TRBJ2-5, the V gene TRBV7-9; 8 bases match TRBD2. The DNA end is more similar to TRBJ2-1, so the J call may be wrong. Looked up from germline, CDR1 is SEHNR and CDR2 is FQNEAQ (reference sequence). The CDR3 covers 18 residues. For the CDR3, the DNA is TGTGCCAGCAGCTTAATTGGGGTAACGGGAGGGCCCCGAAATGAGCAGTTCTTC. Its translation: CASSLIGVTGGPRNEQFF.

The V and J genes are TRBV28 and TRBJ1-2; 8 bases agree with TRBD1. The germline V gene encodes CDR1 MDHEN and CDR2 SYDVKM. The CDR3 has 15 residues. V gave up 4 bases and J gave up 6 bases; unmatched junction bases: 10. The CDR3 sequence: CASSSSDREDDGYTF. In nucleotides, the CDR3 is TGTGCCAGCAGTTCATCGGACAGGGAGGATGATGGCTACACCTTC.

V and J are TRBV29-1 and TRBJ2-5; 9 nucleotides align to TRBD1. The DNA end is more similar to TRBJ2-7, so the J call may be wrong. From germline, CDR1 is SQVTM and CDR2 ANQGSEA. There are 14 residues in the CDR3. The CDR3 nucleotides read TGCAGCGTTGAACAAGACAGGGGGGGATACGAGCAGTACTTC. Amino acids: CSVEQDRGGYEQYF.

V is TRBV25-1 and J is TRBJ2-2, with D maybe TRBD1 (5 bases). With 9 bases removed from V and 4 bases from J, the gap between germline ends came to 18 bases. Germline values: CDR1 MGHDK, CDR2 SYGVNS. The CDR3 is 15 amino acids. The CDR3 is CASQKFDSFTGELFF. CDR3 DNA sequence: TGTGCCAGTCAAAAATTCGACAGTTTCACCGGGGAGCTGTTTTTT.

This chain connects TRBV13 to TRBJ2-1; 8 positions match TRBD2. Per the germline V gene, CDR1 is PRHDT and CDR2 is FYEKMQ (reference sequence). With V trimmed by 4 bases and J by 7 bases, 15 bases remained unmatched. The CDR3 contains 17 residues. The CDR3 coding sequence is TGTGCCAGCAGCTACGCTACCCCTTCCGGGAGGGTGAATGAGCAGTTCTTC. The encoded protein is CASSYATPSGRVNEQFF. The full variable domain, rest sourced from reference TRBV13 and TRBJ2-1, is AAGVIQSPRHLIKEKRETATLKCYPIPRHDTVYWYQQGPGQDPQFLISFYEKMQSDKGSIPDRFSAQQFSDYHSELNMSSLELGDSALYFCASSYATPSGRVNEQFFGPGTRLTVL.

This clonotype was seen more than once but under ten times. This chain connects TRBV28 to TRBJ1-2; the D gene is possibly TRBD1 (5 bases). V was pared by 3 bases and J by 1 base, with 9 bases between. The CDR3 length is 14 residues. CDR1 and CDR2 from the germline V gene are MDHEN and SYDVKM. The CDR3 bases are TGTGCCAGCAGTTTTATCCAGGGTAACTATGGCTACACCTTC. Encoded protein: CASSFIQGNYGYTF.

With respect to this clonotype: Its ends do not fully match the called genes, so a read error is possible. The V call is TRBV29-1, the J call TRBJ2-5; TRBD2 might be the D (5 bases). From germline, CDR1 is SQVTM and CDR2 ANQGSEA. The CDR3 is 14 amino acids. The CDR3 nucleotides read TGCAGCGTTGAAGATTGGGAGTCCAGGAAGACCCGGTACTTC. This codes for CSVEDWESRKTRYF.

This clonotype was counted between two and nine times. The gene calls are TRBV29-1 and TRBJ1-2; no definite D call. This CDR3 region has 14 residues. Trimming took off 3 bases at V and 3 bases at J, with 14 bases between the two ends. Germline lookup yields CDR1 SQVTM and CDR2 ANQGSEA. For the CDR3, the DNA is TGCAGCGTTGATTCCTCCGGGTCGCACTATGGCTACACCTTC. This gives the protein CSVDSSGSHYGYTF. The variable domain in full, with the rest retrieved from reference TRBV29-1 and TRBJ1-2, is SAVISQKPSRDICQRGTSLTIQCQVDSQVTMMFWYRQQPGQSLTLIATANQGSEATYESGFVIDKFPISRPNLTFSTLTVSNMSPEDSSIYLCSVDSSGSHYGYTFGSGTRLTVV.

The chain uses TRBV9 and TRBJ2-5, with 16 bases identical to TRBD2. CDR1 and CDR2 (germline): SGDLS, YYNGEE. The CDR3 covers 18 residues. V dropped 3 bases and J dropped 4; count of bases not matched to a gene: 9. In DNA, the CDR3 is TGTGCCAGCAGCGCGGGACTAGCGGGAGGGCCCTTGTCAGAGACCCAGTACTTC. Amino acid sequence: CASSAGLAGGPLSETQYF.

The chain joins TRBV10-3 to TRBJ2-5; D possibly uses TRBD1 or TRBD2 (5 bases each). Germline values: CDR1 ENHRY, CDR2 SYGVKD. The CDR3 extends over 13 amino acids. V shed 3 bases and J shed 4 bases, with 9 bases lying between them. CDR3: CAISDGTGETQYF. DNA for the CDR3: TGTGCCATCAGTGATGGGACGGGAGAGACCCAGTACTTC.